The text below deals with one TCR beta chain. Its antigen is still unknown. This record belongs to a study of tumor and adjacent non-tumor tissue in lung cancer. For the study at large: There were 11 to 13 adenocarcinoma, a couple of squamous cell carcinoma and 1 small cell lung cancer cases. The patients, 10 men and a handful of women, were roughly 30 to 76 with stage I to III disease.

Whole-study findings and limits: Normal lung showed higher cumulative top 100 clone frequency than tumor.

The template was RNA from unsorted bulk tissue. CDR3 length: 15 residues. CDR1 SGHNT and CDR2 YENEEA come from the germline V gene. Trimming cost V 5 bases and J 12 bases; bases outside gene matches: 10. A modified ARM-PCR protocol with three rounds of nested PCR amplified TCRbeta. One entry per CDR3 protein results from TCRdb running MiXCR on the multiplex PCR reads. Here the sample spans about 93,000 distinct CDR3 sequences, approximately 65% being singletons. Sequenced sample: lung tumor tissue. This sequence was found in a man aged 55 to 69 with non-small cell lung cancer. The chain employs TRBV11-3 and TRBJ2-1; 13 bases map to TRBD2. This CDR3 is CASSHGTSGNHGQFF. In nucleotides, the CDR3 is TGTGCCAGCAGCCACGGGACTAGCGGGAATCATGGGCAGTTCTTC.